A single sample gave rise to the 20 T cell receptor beta chains below, sequenced in a study of patients and donors after allogeneic stem cell transplantation. TCRdb called the RT-PCR reads again in MiXCR, with one record for every CDR3 protein. The table includes 150,000 to 200,000 distinct CDR3 sequences, roughly 31% detected once. Sequenced input: blood, either unsorted or a sorted T cell fraction (not recorded which). These receptors all come from a human donor who was either an allogeneic HSCT recipient or a stem cell or donor lymphocyte infusion donor (not recorded which). It is not recorded whose cells these are; they may come from a transplant donor.

This clonotype is medium-sized (0.01 to 0.1%). This chain connects TRBV3-1 to TRBJ2-4, with unresolved D. CDR3 length equals 15 residues. V was clipped by 2 bases and J by 0 bases, with 8 bases between them. Germline CDR1 is LGHDT and CDR2 is YNNKEL (reference sequence). CDR3 sequence: CASSQKFLAKNIQYF. CDR3 bases: TGTGCCAGCAGCCAAAAGTTCTTAGCCAAAAACATTCAGTACTTC.

The chain joins TRBV20-1 to TRBJ2-1; no definite D call. The germline V gene encodes CDR1 DFQATT and CDR2 SNEGSKA (reference sequence). With 5 bases removed from V and 5 bases from J, the gap between germline ends came to 10 bases. The length of the CDR3 is 12 residues. The CDR3 DNA follows: TGCAGTGCTCATCTCGCGGACAATGAGCAGTTCTTC. Translation gives CSAHLADNEQFF.

This clonotype has only a few counts. The gene calls are TRBV28 and TRBJ2-7; D is ambiguous. This CDR3 is 14 amino acids long. V lost 2 bases and J 0 bases, leaving 8 bases between the germline ends. Germline CDR1 and CDR2: MDHEN and SYDVKM. The CDR3 reads CASSLNDGSYEQYF. CDR3 bases: TGTGCCAGCAGTTTAAACGACGGCTCCTACGAGCAGTACTTC.

This clonotype was counted a few times. The chain couples TRBV14 to TRBJ2-2; 8 bases match TRBD2. The V and J ends lost 6 bases and 1 base, in that order; junction bases with no gene match: 10. CDR3 length: 17 amino acids. Germline-derived CDR1 and CDR2 are SGHDN and FVKESK. The CDR3 spells CASRPRSGSGNTGELFF. The CDR3 DNA follows: TGTGCCAGCAGACCCCGAAGCGGGAGCGGGAACACCGGGGAGCTGTTTTTT.

Only a few counts were recorded for this clonotype. The rearrangement joins TRBV4-3 to TRBJ1-2; possible D gene TRBD1, 6 bases. V was clipped by 1 base and J by 5 bases, with 14 bases between them. CDR3 length: 15 amino acids. CDR1 LGHNA and CDR2 YSLEER come from the germline V gene. The CDR3 reads CASSQANRALYGYTF. The CDR3 region has the DNA TGCGCCAGCAGCCAAGCCAACAGGGCCCTTTATGGCTACACCTTC.

The chain is built from TRBV20-1 and TRBJ2-7; D is perhaps TRBD1 or TRBD2 (5 bases each). The CDR3 is made up of 14 amino acids. Germline CDR1 reads DFQATT; CDR2 reads SNEGSKA (reference sequence). Deletions cut 5 bases from V and 5 bases from J, with 19 bases between. CDR3 amino acids: CSAGGRGSLDEQYF. The CDR3 bases are TGCAGTGCTGGGGGTAGGGGTTCCTTGGACGAGCAGTACTTC.

In this sample, this clonotype turned up many times. The chain links TRBV3-1 to TRBJ1-1, with a weak D call TRBD1 (5 bases). The V end lost 4 bases, the J end lost 3 bases, and 12 bases lay between the germline ends. There are 14 residues in the CDR3. The germline CDR1 and CDR2 sequences are LGHDT and YNNKEL (reference sequence). CDR3 sequence (DNA): TGTGCCAGCAGCCCCCCAGGGAGCTACACTGAAGCTTTCTTT. Translated, it gives CASSPPGSYTEAFF.

This clonotype was picked up a small number of times. The rearrangement uses TRBV6-2 or TRBV6-3 and TRBJ2-2; 7 bases align to TRBD1. V was clipped by 2 bases and J by 5 bases; unmatched bases: 5. The CDR3 covers 15 residues. CDR1 is MNHEY and CDR2 is SVGEGT in the germline V gene. CDR3 loop: CASSYRQGGTGELFF. The CDR3 DNA reads TGTGCCAGCAGTTACCGACAGGGTGGAACCGGGGAGCTGTTTTTT.

The chain carries TRBV5-6 and TRBJ2-1, with 7 nucleotides matching TRBD2. Germline V gene data show CDR1 as SGHDT and CDR2 as YYEEEE. The CDR3 contains 15 residues. Losses at the gene ends were 7 bases for V and 9 bases for J; bases not matched to a gene: 16. CDR3 nucleotides: TGTGCCAGCCGATCCCGACTAGCCCCGAGGGGTGAGCAGTTCTTC. Its protein is CASRSRLAPRGEQFF. The full variable domain, with the rest looked up from reference TRBV5-6 and TRBJ2-1, is DAGVTQSPTHLIKTRGQQVTLRCSPKSGHDTVSWYQQALGQGPQFIFQYYEEEERQRGNFPDRFSGHQFPNYSSELNVNALLLGDSALYLCASRSRLAPRGEQFFGPGTRLTVL.

The gene calls are TRBV18 and TRBJ1-4; a possible D gene is TRBD1 (6 bases). CDR1 and CDR2 (germline): KGHSH, LQKENI. The V end lost 1 base, the J end lost 6 bases, and 9 bases lay between the germline ends. The CDR3 extends over 14 amino acids. Written as DNA, the CDR3 is TGTGCCAGCTCACCACGCAGGGGTGATGAAAAACTGTTTTTT. This gives the protein CASSPRRGDEKLFF.

The chain uses TRBV4-2 and TRBJ1-2; tentatively, D is TRBD1 (6 bases). The CDR3 has 14 residues. Germline V gene lookup returns CDR1 LGHNA and CDR2 YNFKEQ. The ends were cut back, 1 base at V and 1 base at J, with 7 bases in the middle. CDR3: CASSQGDNNYGYTF. The CDR3, as DNA: TGTGCCAGCAGCCAAGGGGACAATAACTATGGCTACACCTTC.

CDR3 loop: CSARRPQVYEQYF. The CDR3 coding sequence is TGCAGTGCTAGACGACCCCAGGTCTACGAGCAGTACTTC. The chain couples TRBV20-1 to TRBJ2-7; D remains ambiguous. Germline CDR1 reads DFQATT; CDR2 reads SNEGSKA (reference sequence). This CDR3 spans 13 amino acids. V lost 2 bases and J lost 3, with 11 bases in between.

This clonotype was seen repeatedly, ten times or more. This chain joins TRBV7-2 and TRBJ1-5; 10 bases are a match to TRBD1. Germline lookup yields CDR1 SGHTA and CDR2 FQGNSA. CDR3 size: 15 residues. J gave up 6 bases and V 3 bases, and 5 bases lay outside the gene matches. Written as DNA, the CDR3 is TGTGCCAGCAGCTTCGACAGGGGGCTCGGTCAGCCCCAGCATTTT. It translates to CASSFDRGLGQPQHF. The variable domain in full, completed from reference TRBV7-2 and TRBJ1-5, reads GAGVSQSPSNKVTEKGKDVELRCDPISGHTALYWYRQSLGQGLEFLIYFQGNSAPDKSGLPSDRFSAERTGGSVSTLTIQRTQQEDSAVYLCASSFDRGLGQPQHFGDGTRLSIL.

The rearrangement joins TRBV2 to TRBJ1-1; tentatively, D is TRBD1 (6 bases). CDR3 size: 13 residues. V was trimmed by 4 bases and J by 5 bases, leaving 11 bases between them. Germline-derived CDR1 and CDR2 are SNHLY and FYNNEI. The CDR3, as DNA: TGTGCCAGCAGTGTGAACAGGGAAACTGAAGCTTTCTTT. The encoded protein is CASSVNRETEAFF.

The rearrangement links TRBV20-1 to TRBJ2-3; TRBD2 agrees at 7 bases. CDR3 size: 14 residues. Germline assignment: CDR1 DFQATT and CDR2 SNEGSKA (reference sequence). After removal of 2 bases from V and 3 bases from J, the junction contained 5 bases not matched to a gene. This CDR3 reads CSARKAGATDTQYF. The CDR3 DNA is TGCAGTGCTAGAAAGGCGGGAGCGACAGATACGCAGTATTTT.

This clonotype was found a few times. The rearrangement uses TRBV6-1 and TRBJ1-1; maybe TRBD1 (6 bases). Germline V lookup: CDR1 MNHNS, CDR2 SASEGT. V was pared by 5 bases and J by 1 base, with 11 bases between. This CDR3 comprises 14 residues. The CDR3 here is CASSNGGPNTEAFF. Here the CDR3 DNA reads TGTGCCAGCAGTAATGGGGGCCCGAACACTGAAGCTTTCTTT.

The J gene is TRBJ2-1, the V gene TRBV6-2 or TRBV6-3, with 7 bases fitting TRBD2. With 1 base clipped from V and 5 bases from J, the junction kept 5 bases outside the gene matches. From germline, CDR1 is MNHEY and CDR2 SVGEGT. This CDR3 region has 15 residues. CDR3 residues: CASSYFAGAHNEQFF. The CDR3, as DNA: TGTGCCAGCAGTTACTTCGCGGGAGCCCACAATGAGCAGTTCTTC.

This clonotype was found many times. The chain carries TRBV5-1 and TRBJ1-5, with D tentatively TRBD1 (5 bases). V was shortened by 0 bases and J by 0 bases, with 10 bases between the two germline ends. This CDR3 region has 16 residues. Germline CDR1 is SGHRS and CDR2 is YFSETQ. The CDR3 bases are TGCGCCAGCAGCTTGGAAGGACATCCTAGCAATCAGCCCCAGCATTTT. Translating it yields CASSLEGHPSNQPQHF.

This clonotype was recorded a few times. V is TRBV27 and J is TRBJ1-4; a weak D match, TRBD1 (6 bases). CDR3 length: 15 amino acids. V lost 1 base and J lost 8, with 14 bases in between. The germline gives CDR1 MNHEY, CDR2 SMNVEV (reference sequence). The CDR3 sequence is CASSLYRVHREKLFF. The DNA of the CDR3 is TGTGCCAGCAGTTTATACAGGGTTCATAGGGAAAAACTGTTTTTT.

This chain links TRBV20-1 with TRBJ2-7; D unresolved. CDR3 length: 13 residues. CDR1 DFQATT and CDR2 SNEGSKA come from the germline V gene (reference sequence). Between the trimmed V and J ends, which lost 0 bases and 3 bases, there was a span of 9 bases. The CDR3 nucleotides are TGCAGTGCTAGAGATTCGAGACACTACGAGCAGTACTTC. It yields the protein CSARDSRHYEQYF.